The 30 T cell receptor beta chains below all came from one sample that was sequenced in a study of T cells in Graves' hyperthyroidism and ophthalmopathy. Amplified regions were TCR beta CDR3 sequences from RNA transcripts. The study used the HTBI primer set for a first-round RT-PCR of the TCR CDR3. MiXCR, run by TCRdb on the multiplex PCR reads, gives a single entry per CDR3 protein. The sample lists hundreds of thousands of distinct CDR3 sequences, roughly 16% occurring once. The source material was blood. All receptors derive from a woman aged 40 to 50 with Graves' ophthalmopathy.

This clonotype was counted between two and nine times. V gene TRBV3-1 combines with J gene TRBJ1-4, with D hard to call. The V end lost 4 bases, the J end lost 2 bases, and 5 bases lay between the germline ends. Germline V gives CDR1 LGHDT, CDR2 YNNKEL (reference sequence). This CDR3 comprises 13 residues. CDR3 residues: CASSPLTNEKLFF. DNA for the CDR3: TGTGCCAGCAGCCCCCTCACTAATGAAAAACTGTTTTTT.

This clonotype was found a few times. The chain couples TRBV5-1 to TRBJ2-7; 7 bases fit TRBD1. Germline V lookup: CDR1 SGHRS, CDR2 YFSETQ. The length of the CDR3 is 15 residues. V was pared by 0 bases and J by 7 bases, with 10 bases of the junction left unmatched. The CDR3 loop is CASSLGFIGGEEQYF. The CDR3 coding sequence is TGCGCCAGCAGCTTGGGGTTTATAGGGGGCGAGGAGCAGTACTTC.

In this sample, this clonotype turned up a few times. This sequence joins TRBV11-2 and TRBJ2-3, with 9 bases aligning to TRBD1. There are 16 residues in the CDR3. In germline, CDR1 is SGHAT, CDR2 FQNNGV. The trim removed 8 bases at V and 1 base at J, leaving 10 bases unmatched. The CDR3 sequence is CASQLSRDRGTDTQYF. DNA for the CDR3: TGTGCCAGCCAACTTTCCCGGGACAGGGGCACAGATACGCAGTATTTT.

The CDR3 here is CASSLRGRDYEQYF. The CDR3 region has the DNA TGTGCCAGCAGTTTACGGGGCAGAGACTACGAGCAGTACTTC. The chain joins TRBV27 to TRBJ2-7; D possibly uses TRBD1 or TRBD2 (5 bases each). V lost 2 bases and J lost 3, with 11 bases in between. CDR3 length: 14 amino acids. From germline, CDR1 is MNHEY and CDR2 SMNVEV (reference sequence).

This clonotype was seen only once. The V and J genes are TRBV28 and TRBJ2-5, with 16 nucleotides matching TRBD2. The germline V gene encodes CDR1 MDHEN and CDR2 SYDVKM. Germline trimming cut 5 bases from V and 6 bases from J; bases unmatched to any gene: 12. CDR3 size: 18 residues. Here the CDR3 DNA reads TGTGCCAGCAGTGAGCCGGGACTAGCGGGAGGGCCGGGAAAGACCCAGTACTTC. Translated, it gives CASSEPGLAGGPGKTQYF.

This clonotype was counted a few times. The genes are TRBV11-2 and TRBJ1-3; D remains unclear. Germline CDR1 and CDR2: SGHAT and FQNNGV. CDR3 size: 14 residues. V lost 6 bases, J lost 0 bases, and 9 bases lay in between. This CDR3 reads CASRRAHSGNTIYF. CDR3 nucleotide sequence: TGTGCCAGCAGACGGGCCCACTCTGGAAACACCATATATTTT. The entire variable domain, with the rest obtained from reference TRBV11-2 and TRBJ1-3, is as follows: EAGVAQSPRYKIIEKRQSVAFWCNPISGHATLYWYQQILGQGPKLLIQFQNNGVVDDSQLPKDRFSAERLKGVDSTLKIQPAKLEDSAVYLCASRRAHSGNTIYFGEGSWLTVV.

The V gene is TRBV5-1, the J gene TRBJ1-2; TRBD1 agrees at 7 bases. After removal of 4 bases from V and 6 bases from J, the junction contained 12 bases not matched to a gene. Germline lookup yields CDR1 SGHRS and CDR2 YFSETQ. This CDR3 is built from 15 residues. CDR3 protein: CASSPGGGAWDGYTF. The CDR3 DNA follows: TGCGCCAGCAGCCCCGGAGGGGGCGCATGGGATGGCTACACCTTC. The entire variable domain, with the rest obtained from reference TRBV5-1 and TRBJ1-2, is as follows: KAGVTQTPRYLIKTRGQQVTLSCSPISGHRSVSWYQQTPGQGLQFLFEYFSETQRNKGNFPGRFSGRQFSNSRSEMNVSTLELGDSALYLCASSPGGGAWDGYTFGSGTRLTVV.

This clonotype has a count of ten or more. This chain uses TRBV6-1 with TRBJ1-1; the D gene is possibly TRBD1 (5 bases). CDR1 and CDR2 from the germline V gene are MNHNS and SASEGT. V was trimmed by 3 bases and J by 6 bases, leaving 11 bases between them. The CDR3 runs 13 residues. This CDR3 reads CASSDQPGAEAFF. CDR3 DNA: TGTGCCAGCAGTGACCAACCGGGGGCTGAAGCTTTCTTT.

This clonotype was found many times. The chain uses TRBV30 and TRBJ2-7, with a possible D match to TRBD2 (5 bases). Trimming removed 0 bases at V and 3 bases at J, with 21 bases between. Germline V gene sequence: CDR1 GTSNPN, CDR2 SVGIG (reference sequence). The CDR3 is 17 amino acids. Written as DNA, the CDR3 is TGTGCCTGGAGTGTTGGACTTAGCCCCCTTACGGGCTACGAGCAGTACTTC. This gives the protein CAWSVGLSPLTGYEQYF. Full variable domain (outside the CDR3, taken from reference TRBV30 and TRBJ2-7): SQTIHQWPATLVQPVGSPLSLECTVEGTSNPNLYWYRQAAGRGLQLLFYSVGIGQISSEVPQNLSASRPQDRQFILSSKKLLLSDSGFYLCAWSVGLSPLTGYEQYFGPGTRLTVT.

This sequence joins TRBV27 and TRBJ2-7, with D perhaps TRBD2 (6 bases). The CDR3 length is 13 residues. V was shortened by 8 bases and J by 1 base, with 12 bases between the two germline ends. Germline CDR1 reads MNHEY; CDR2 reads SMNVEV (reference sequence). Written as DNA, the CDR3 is TGTGCCAGCTCTGTAGCGGAGTCCTACGAGCAGTACTTC. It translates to CASSVAESYEQYF.

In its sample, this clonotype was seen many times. The CDR3 region has the DNA TGCAGCATAAAGAGAGACCGGTACGAGCAGTACTTC. Translated, it gives CSIKRDRYEQYF. The gene calls are TRBV29-1 and TRBJ2-7; D ambiguous. V lost 8 bases to trimming and J lost 4 bases, with 15 bases between them. Per the germline V gene, CDR1 is SQVTM and CDR2 is ANQGSEA. This CDR3 has 12 residues.

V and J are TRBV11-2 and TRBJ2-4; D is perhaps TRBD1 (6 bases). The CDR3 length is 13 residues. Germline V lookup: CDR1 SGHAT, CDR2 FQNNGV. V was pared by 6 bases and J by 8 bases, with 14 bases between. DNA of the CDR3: TGTGCCAGCAGACACACAGGGACGGACATTCAGTACTTC. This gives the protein CASRHTGTDIQYF.

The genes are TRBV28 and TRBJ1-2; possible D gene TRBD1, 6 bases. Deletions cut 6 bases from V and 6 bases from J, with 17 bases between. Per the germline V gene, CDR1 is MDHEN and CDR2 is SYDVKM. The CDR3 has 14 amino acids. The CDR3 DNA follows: TGTGCCAGCAGCTTAGGGGGGACTCCCAATGGCTACACCTTC. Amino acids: CASSLGGTPNGYTF.

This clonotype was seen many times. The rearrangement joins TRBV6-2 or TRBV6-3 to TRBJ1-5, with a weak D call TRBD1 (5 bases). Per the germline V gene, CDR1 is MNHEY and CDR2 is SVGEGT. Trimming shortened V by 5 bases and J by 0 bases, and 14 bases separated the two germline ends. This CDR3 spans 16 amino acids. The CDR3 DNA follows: TGTGCCAGCAGTCCACGACAGACTTATAGCAATCAGCCCCAGCATTTT. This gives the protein CASSPRQTYSNQPQHF.

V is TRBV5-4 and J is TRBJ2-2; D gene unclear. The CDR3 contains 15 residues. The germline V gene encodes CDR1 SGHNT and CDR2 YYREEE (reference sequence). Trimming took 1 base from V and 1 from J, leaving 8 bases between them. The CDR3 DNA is TGTGCCAGCAGCTTGAAACAGCGGAACACCGGGGAGCTGTTTTTT. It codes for CASSLKQRNTGELFF.

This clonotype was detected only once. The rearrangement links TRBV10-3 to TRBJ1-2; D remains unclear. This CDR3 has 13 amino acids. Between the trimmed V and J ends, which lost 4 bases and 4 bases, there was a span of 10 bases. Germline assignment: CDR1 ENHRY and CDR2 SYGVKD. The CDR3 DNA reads TGTGCCATCAGTGTGGGAGGGTGCTATGGCTACACCTTC. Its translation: CAISVGGCYGYTF.

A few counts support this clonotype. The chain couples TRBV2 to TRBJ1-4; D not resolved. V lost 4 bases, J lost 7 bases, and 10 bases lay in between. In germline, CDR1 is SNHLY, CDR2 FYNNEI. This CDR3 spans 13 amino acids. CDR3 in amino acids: CASSAEGAEKLFF. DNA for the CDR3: TGTGCCAGCAGTGCGGAGGGTGCTGAAAAACTGTTTTTT. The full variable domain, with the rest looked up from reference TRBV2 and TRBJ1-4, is EPEVTQTPSHQVTQMGQEVILRCVPISNHLYFYWYRQILGQKVEFLVSFYNNEISEKSEIFDDQFSVERPDGSNFTLKIRSTKLEDSAMYFCASSAEGAEKLFFGSGTQLSVL.

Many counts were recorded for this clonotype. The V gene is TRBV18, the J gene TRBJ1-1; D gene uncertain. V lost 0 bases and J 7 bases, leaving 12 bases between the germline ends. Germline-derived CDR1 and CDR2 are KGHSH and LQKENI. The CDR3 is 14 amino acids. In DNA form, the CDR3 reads TGTGCCAGCTCACCACCGAGGGTGGGGAGTGAAGCTTTCTTT. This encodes CASSPPRVGSEAFF.

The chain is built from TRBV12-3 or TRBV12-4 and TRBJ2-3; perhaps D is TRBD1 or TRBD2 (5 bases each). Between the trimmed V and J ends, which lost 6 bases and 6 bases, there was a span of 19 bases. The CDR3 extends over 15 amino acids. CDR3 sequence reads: CASSPPGTVDDTQYF. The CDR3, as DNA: TGTGCCAGCAGCCCCCCAGGGACCGTCGACGATACGCAGTATTTT.

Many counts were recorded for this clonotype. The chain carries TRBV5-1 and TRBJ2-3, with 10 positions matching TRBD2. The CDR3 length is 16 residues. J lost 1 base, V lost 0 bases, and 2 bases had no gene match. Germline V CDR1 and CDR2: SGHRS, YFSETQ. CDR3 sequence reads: CASSLDGTSGTDTQYF. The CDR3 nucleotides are TGCGCCAGCAGCTTGGATGGGACTAGCGGCACAGATACGCAGTATTTT.

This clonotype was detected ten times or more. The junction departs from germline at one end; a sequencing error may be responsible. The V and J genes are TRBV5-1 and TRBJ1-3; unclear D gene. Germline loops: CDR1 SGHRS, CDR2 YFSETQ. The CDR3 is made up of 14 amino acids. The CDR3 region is CASSLGISGNTIYF. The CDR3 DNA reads TGTGCCAGCAGCTTAGGAATCTCTGGAAACACCATATATTTT.

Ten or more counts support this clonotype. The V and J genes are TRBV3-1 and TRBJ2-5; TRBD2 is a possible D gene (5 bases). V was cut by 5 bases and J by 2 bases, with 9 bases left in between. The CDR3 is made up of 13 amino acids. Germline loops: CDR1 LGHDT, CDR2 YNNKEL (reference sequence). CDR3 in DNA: TGTGCCAGCAGCGCTGGACTGCAAGAGACCCAGTACTTC. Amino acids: CASSAGLQETQYF.

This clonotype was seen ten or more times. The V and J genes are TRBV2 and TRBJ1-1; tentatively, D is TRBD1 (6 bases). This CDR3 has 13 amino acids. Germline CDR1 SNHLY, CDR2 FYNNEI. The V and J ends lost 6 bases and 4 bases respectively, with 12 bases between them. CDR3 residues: CASRQTGGTEAFF. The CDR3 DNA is TGTGCCAGCAGGCAGACAGGCGGCACTGAAGCTTTCTTT.

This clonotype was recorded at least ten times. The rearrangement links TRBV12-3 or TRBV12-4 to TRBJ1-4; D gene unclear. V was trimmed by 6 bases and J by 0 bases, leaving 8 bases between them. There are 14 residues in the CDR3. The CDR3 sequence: CASRTEATNEKLFF. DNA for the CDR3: TGTGCCAGCAGAACAGAGGCAACTAATGAAAAACTGTTTTTT.

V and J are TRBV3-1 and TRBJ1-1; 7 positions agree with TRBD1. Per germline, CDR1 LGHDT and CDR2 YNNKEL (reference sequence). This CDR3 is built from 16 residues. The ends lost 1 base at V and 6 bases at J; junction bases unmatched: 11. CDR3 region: CASSQGQGWVVPEAFF. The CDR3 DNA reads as TGTGCCAGCAGCCAAGGACAGGGTTGGGTCGTACCTGAAGCTTTCTTT.

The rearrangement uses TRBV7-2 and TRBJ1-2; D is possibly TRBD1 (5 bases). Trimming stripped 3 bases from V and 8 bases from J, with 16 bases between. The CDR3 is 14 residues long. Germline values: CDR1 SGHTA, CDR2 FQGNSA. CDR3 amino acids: CASSFGARQGGYTF. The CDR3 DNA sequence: TGTGCCAGCAGCTTCGGGGCAAGGCAGGGAGGCTACACCTTC.

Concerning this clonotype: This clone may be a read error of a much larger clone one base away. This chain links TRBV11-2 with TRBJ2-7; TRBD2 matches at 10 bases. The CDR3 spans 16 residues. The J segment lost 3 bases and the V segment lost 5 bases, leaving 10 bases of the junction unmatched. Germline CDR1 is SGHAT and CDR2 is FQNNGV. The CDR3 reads CASSRSGLARIYEQYF. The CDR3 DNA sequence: TGTGCCAGCAGCCGATCGGGACTAGCGAGAATCTACGAGCAGTACTTC.

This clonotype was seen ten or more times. CDR3: CASSFAGEYNEQFF. The CDR3 DNA reads TGCGCCAGCAGCTTTGCGGGGGAGTACAATGAGCAGTTCTTC. V usage is TRBV5-1 and J usage is TRBJ2-1, with 7 bases aligning to TRBD2. There are 14 residues in the CDR3. V dropped 2 bases and J dropped 4; count of bases not matched to a gene: 3. Looked up from germline, CDR1 is SGHRS and CDR2 is YFSETQ.

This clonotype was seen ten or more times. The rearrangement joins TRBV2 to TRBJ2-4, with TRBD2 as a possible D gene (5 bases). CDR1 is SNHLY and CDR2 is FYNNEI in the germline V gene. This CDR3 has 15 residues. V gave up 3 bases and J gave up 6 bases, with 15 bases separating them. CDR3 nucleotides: TGTGCCAGCAGTGAGAACAGCGGCGGTAGAAACATTCAGTACTTC. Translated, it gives CASSENSGGRNIQYF.

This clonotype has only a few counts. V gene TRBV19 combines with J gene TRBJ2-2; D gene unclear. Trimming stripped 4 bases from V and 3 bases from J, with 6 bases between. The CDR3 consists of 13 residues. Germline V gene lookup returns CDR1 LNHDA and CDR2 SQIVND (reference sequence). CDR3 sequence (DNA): TGTGCCAGTAGTACCTCTTACACCGGGGAGCTGTTTTTT. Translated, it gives CASSTSYTGELFF. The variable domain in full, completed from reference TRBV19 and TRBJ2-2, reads DGGITQSPKYLFRKEGQNVTLSCEQNLNHDAMYWYRQDPGQGLRLIYYSQIVNDFQKGDIAEGYSVSREKKESFPLTVTSAQKNPTAFYLCASSTSYTGELFFGEGSRLTVL.